What follows are 25 T cell receptor beta chains derived from one specimen sequenced in a study of shared clonotypes between healthy human individuals (dated by TCRdb to 2019 to 2021). Libraries were made using the immunoSEQ multiplex PCR assay. TCRdb mirrors the immuneACCESS table, restricted to in-frame sequences. Some clones are absent from its copies; in checked studies, under half trace to an unresolved V gene, and the reason for the others is unknown. A total of approximately 600,000 clones appear in this sample, approximately 95% of them only once. Over 0.1% of the sample lies in the top ten. CD8 naive samples were CD45RO-negative cells positively selected for CCR7, giving a CD45RA+CCR7+ population that excluded TemRA cells. Material: naive CD8+ T cells sorted from blood. The sample's cell subset or site label, decoded: CD45RA+CCR7+. These receptors all stem from a woman younger than 45 in good health.

The rearrangement joins TRBV25-1 to TRBJ2-2, with D unresolved. There are 18 residues in the CDR3. Germline V lookup: CDR1 MGHDK, CDR2 SYGVNS. Between the trimmed V and J ends, which lost 2 bases and 2 bases, there was a span of 18 bases. In DNA form, the CDR3 reads TGTGCCAGCAGTGAACTTCGACGAGGTCATCTTAACACCGGGGAGCTGTTTTTT. It yields the protein CASSELRRGHLNTGELFF.

This clone occurred once. The chain couples TRBV5-4 to TRBJ1-2; possible D gene TRBD1, 6 bases. The V gene's germline CDR1 is SGHNT and CDR2 YYREEE (reference sequence). CDR3 length equals 13 residues. Trimming stripped 3 bases from V and 8 bases from J, with 14 bases between. CDR3 nucleotide sequence: TGTGCCAGCAGCTCCTCACAAGGACAGGGCTACACCTTC. It specifies CASSSSQGQGYTF.

About this clone itself: Within the sample, other DNA sequences also encode this same CDR3. The V and J genes are TRBV5-6 and TRBJ1-1, with D hard to call. The CDR3 consists of 11 residues. CDR1 is SGHDT and CDR2 is YYEEEE in the germline V gene. Trimming stripped 5 bases from V and 2 bases from J, with 4 bases between. The CDR3 region is CASSFNTEAFF. In DNA form, the CDR3 reads TGTGCCAGCAGTTTCAACACTGAAGCTTTCTTT. The complete variable domain, with remaining parts taken from reference TRBV5-6 and TRBJ1-1, reads DAGVTQSPTHLIKTRGQQVTLRCSPKSGHDTVSWYQQALGQGPQFIFQYYEEEERQRGNFPDRFSGHQFPNYSSELNVNALLLGDSALYLCASSFNTEAFFGQGTRLTVV.

This clone was detected a few times. Other DNA sequences within the sample encode an identical CDR3. This chain uses TRBV5-1 with TRBJ2-7; D is unresolved. The V end was cut by 0 bases, the J end by 4 bases, with 2 bases between. This CDR3 is 11 amino acids long. Germline CDR1 is SGHRS and CDR2 is YFSETQ. This CDR3 reads CASSLGYEQYF. In nucleotides, the CDR3 is TGCGCCAGCAGCTTGGGGTACGAGCAGTACTTC.

V gene TRBV18 combines with J gene TRBJ1-1; maybe TRBD1 (5 bases). Germline CDR1 and CDR2: KGHSH and LQKENI. Trimming stripped 3 bases from V and 5 bases from J, with 10 bases between. This CDR3 contains 13 residues. CDR3 sequence (DNA): TGTGCCAGCTCACCCAGGGTTGGGACTGAAGCTTTCTTT. This encodes CASSPRVGTEAFF.

This chain joins TRBV30 and TRBJ1-5; D is perhaps TRBD1 (5 bases). Trimming removed 2 bases from V and 4 bases from J, with 12 bases in between. Per the germline V gene, CDR1 is GTSNPN and CDR2 is SVGIG (reference sequence). The CDR3 is made up of 14 amino acids. The CDR3 region is CAWSLGGVNQPQHF. The CDR3 DNA reads TGTGCCTGGAGTCTTGGGGGGGTGAATCAGCCCCAGCATTTT.

The CDR3 nucleotides are TGTGCCAGCAGCTTGGACAGGGGCTCCTACGAGCAGTACTTC. Its translation is CASSLDRGSYEQYF. This chain connects TRBV5-5 to TRBJ2-7; 7 bases fit TRBD1. The V segment lost 0 bases and the J segment 0 bases; nucleotides outside the gene matches: 0. CDR3 size: 14 residues. Per the germline V gene, CDR1 is SGHKS and CDR2 is YYEKEE (reference sequence).

This chain links TRBV6-4 with TRBJ2-1; D gene uncertain. Germline loops: CDR1 MRHNA, CDR2 SNTAGT. The V end lost 3 bases, the J end lost 0 bases, and 6 bases lay between the germline ends. There are 14 residues in the CDR3. The DNA for the CDR3 is TGTGCCAGCAGTGAGGCAGCCTCCTACAATGAGCAGTTCTTC. This codes for CASSEAASYNEQFF.

The CDR3 bases are TGTGCCAGCAGCCCTGCCGGGACTAGCGAGTACAATGAGCAGTTCTTC. Translation gives CASSPAGTSEYNEQFF. V and J are TRBV7-9 and TRBJ2-1; 10 positions agree with TRBD2. Trimming cost V 5 bases and J 4 bases; bases outside gene matches: 8. Germline V gene lookup returns CDR1 SEHNR and CDR2 FQNEAQ (reference sequence). This CDR3 spans 16 amino acids.

The rearrangement joins TRBV11-2 to TRBJ1-4; D is possibly TRBD1 (5 bases). The CDR3 has 17 residues. Germline-derived CDR1 and CDR2 are SGHAT and FQNNGV. Trimming stripped 1 base from V and 0 bases from J, with 12 bases between. The CDR3 protein is CASSLGGAYATNEKLFF. CDR3 in DNA: TGTGCCAGCAGCTTAGGAGGGGCCTATGCAACTAATGAAAAACTGTTTTTT.

The V and J genes are TRBV15 and TRBJ2-7; D is unclear. Germline CDR1 and CDR2: LNHNV and YYDKDF (reference sequence). Trimming stripped 3 bases from V and 3 bases from J, with 18 bases between. CDR3 length equals 16 residues. The CDR3 protein is CATSRETETSFYEQYF. In nucleotides, the CDR3 is TGTGCCACCAGCAGGGAAACAGAAACGAGTTTCTACGAGCAGTACTTC.

The rearrangement uses TRBV5-5 and TRBJ2-3; D not certain. V was trimmed by 0 bases and J by 0 bases, leaving 14 bases between them. The length of the CDR3 is 17 residues. Germline V lookup: CDR1 SGHKS, CDR2 YYEKEE (reference sequence). CDR3 in amino acids: CASSLAADSPSTDTQYF. The CDR3 DNA follows: TGTGCCAGCAGCTTGGCCGCAGACTCCCCTAGCACAGATACGCAGTATTTT.

V is TRBV14 and J is TRBJ2-7, with TRBD1 identical over 10 bases. The CDR3 contains 14 residues. The trim removed 4 bases at V and 2 bases at J, leaving 2 bases unmatched. Germline V gene sequence: CDR1 SGHDN, CDR2 FVKESK. In nucleotides, the CDR3 is TGTGCCAGCAGCCCCGGGACAGGGGCCTACGAGCAGTACTTC. It specifies CASSPGTGAYEQYF.

The chain carries TRBV27 and TRBJ2-7, with D possibly being TRBD2 (6 bases). Trimming cost V 3 bases and J 3 bases, with 12 bases left between them. Germline V CDR1 and CDR2: MNHEY, SMNVEV (reference sequence). The CDR3 covers 14 residues. CDR3 coding DNA: TGTGCCAGCAGTTTCGTAGCGGAGTTCTACGAGCAGTACTTC. Translated, it gives CASSFVAEFYEQYF.

The chain combines TRBV10-2 with TRBJ2-7; D tentatively fits TRBD1 or TRBD2 (5 bases each). The CDR3 is made up of 11 amino acids. The germline V and J ends were trimmed by 10 bases and 1 base, with 8 bases remaining between them. Germline-derived CDR1 and CDR2 are WSHSY and SAAADI. CDR3 sequence reads: CATGPSYEQYF. As DNA, the CDR3 is TGCGCCACGGGGCCATCCTACGAGCAGTACTTC.

The chain couples TRBV27 to TRBJ2-2, with TRBD2 identical over 14 bases. Germline V CDR1 and CDR2: MNHEY, SMNVEV (reference sequence). CDR3 length equals 19 residues. V lost 0 bases to trimming and J lost 0 bases; unmatched junction nucleotides: 3. This CDR3 is CASSLSTSGRVTNTGELFF. The CDR3 DNA follows: TGTGCCAGCAGTTTATCGACTAGCGGGAGGGTTACGAACACCGGGGAGCTGTTTTTT.

This chain connects TRBV27 to TRBJ2-6; no clear D. The V and J ends lost 2 bases and 1 base respectively, with 15 bases between them. The length of the CDR3 is 18 residues. Germline V CDR1 and CDR2: MNHEY, SMNVEV (reference sequence). The CDR3 DNA reads as TGTGCCAGCAGTTTAGCCCCTGGGATTAGGTCTGGGGCCAACGTCCTGACTTTC. It encodes CASSLAPGIRSGANVLTF.

Only one count was recorded for this clone. The rearrangement links TRBV11-2 to TRBJ2-7; TRBD1 is a possible D gene (6 bases). This CDR3 comprises 14 residues. The V and J ends lost 3 bases and 3 bases respectively, with 12 bases between them. Germline CDR1 reads SGHAT; CDR2 reads FQNNGV. CDR3 sequence reads: CASSFSTGNYEQYF. The CDR3 nucleotides read TGTGCCAGCAGCTTCTCGACAGGAAACTACGAGCAGTACTTC.

V and J are TRBV7-6 and TRBJ1-5; the match to TRBD1 covers 8 bases. CDR1 and CDR2 (germline): SGHVS, FNYEAQ. V shed 5 bases and J 5 bases; nucleotides not matched to a gene: 2. This CDR3 contains 13 residues. CDR3 nucleotide sequence: TGTGCCAGCAGCCGGGACAGGTATCAGCCCCAGCATTTT. Translation gives CASSRDRYQPQHF.

The chain joins TRBV5-1 to TRBJ2-3, with unresolved D. Trimming took off 5 bases at V and 4 bases at J, with 20 bases between the two ends. This CDR3 is built from 16 residues. The germline V gene encodes CDR1 SGHRS and CDR2 YFSETQ. CDR3 bases: TGCGCCAGCAGTTACTCCGACGGGTCGTGGGCAGATACGCAGTATTTT. Translated: CASSYSDGSWADTQYF.

This clone has only one observation. V and J are TRBV7-9 and TRBJ2-5; D ambiguous. This CDR3 has 13 residues. Per germline, CDR1 SEHNR and CDR2 FQNEAQ (reference sequence). Trimming pared 0 bases from V and 2 bases from J, leaving 4 bases between. The CDR3 DNA reads as TGTGCCAGCAGCTTAGCCACGCAAGAGACCCAGTACTTC. It codes for CASSLATQETQYF.

The chain is built from TRBV7-9 and TRBJ2-5, with D perhaps matching TRBD1 (5 bases). The CDR3 is 13 residues long. Trimming left V 1 base short and J 5 bases short, with 8 bases between. CDR1 is SEHNR and CDR2 is FQNEAQ in the germline V gene (reference sequence). The CDR3, as DNA: TGTGCCAGCAGCTTAGAGGGGTGGGAGACCCAGTACTTC. Its protein product is CASSLEGWETQYF. The variable domain in full, completed from reference TRBV7-9 and TRBJ2-5, reads DTGVSQNPRHKITKRGQNVTFRCDPISEHNRLYWYRQTLGQGPEFLTYFQNEAQLEKSRLLSDRFSAERPKGSFSTLEIQRTEQGDSAMYLCASSLEGWETQYFGPGTRLLVL.

The chain couples TRBV28 to TRBJ1-3; D is uncertain. V was cut by 1 base and J by 6 bases, with 4 bases left in between. The CDR3 has 12 amino acids. Germline CDR1 reads MDHEN; CDR2 reads SYDVKM. The CDR3 nucleotides are TGTGCCAGCAGTTTATTCGCAAACACCATATATTTT. Translation: CASSLFANTIYF.

This chain connects TRBV7-9 to TRBJ2-3; 8 bases match TRBD2. This CDR3 has 17 residues. With V trimmed by 2 bases and J by 5 bases, 12 bases remained unmatched. CDR1 SEHNR and CDR2 FQNEAQ come from the germline V gene (reference sequence). CDR3 loop: CASSLLVGSGRIDTQYF. In DNA form, the CDR3 reads TGTGCCAGCAGCTTATTGGTTGGGAGCGGGAGAATAGATACGCAGTATTTT. Based on the CDR3 plus reference TRBV7-9 and TRBJ2-3, the full variable domain is DTGVSQNPRHKITKRGQNVTFRCDPISEHNRLYWYRQTLGQGPEFLTYFQNEAQLEKSRLLSDRFSAERPKGSFSTLEIQRTEQGDSAMYLCASSLLVGSGRIDTQYFGPGTRLTVL.

The chain combines TRBV10-2 with TRBJ1-1; D gene ambiguous. Trimming removed 0 bases at V and 3 bases at J, with 2 bases between. Germline V gene lookup returns CDR1 WSHSY and CDR2 SAAADI. CDR3 length: 12 residues. CDR3 loop: CASSESYTEAFF. The CDR3 DNA reads as TGCGCCAGCAGTGAGTCCTACACTGAAGCTTTCTTT.